The rows below give T cell receptor beta chains drawn from one sample of a study of OX40 agonist ivuxolimab in advanced cancers. Sequencing was performed with immunoSEQ multiplex PCR; in TCRdb, only in-frame clones are kept and a portion is missing. The sample contains approximately 59,000 clones, approximately 91% of which appear only once. The sample consisted of CD4+ or CD8+ T cells sorted from blood, taken in a trial of the OX40 agonist ivuxolimab. The receptor set was obtained from an adult with an advanced solid tumor such as melanoma, head and neck, liver or kidney cancer. Both conserved end residues are part of each CDR3. The order of the fields is clone size, V gene, J gene, D gene, CDR3 DNA, CDR3 protein. D genes are given only for firm matches. Some rows have no size entry. The others give once, few or many, or a class for an expanded clone.

abundance: -
v_gene: TRBV28
j_gene: TRBJ2-1
d_gene: TRBD2
CDR3nt: TGTGCCAGCAGTTTATCCCTGGATAGCGGGAGTTATGAGCAGTTCTTC
CDR3aa: CASSLSLDSGSYEQFF

abundance: -
v_gene: TRBV28
j_gene: TRBJ2-2
d_gene: -
CDR3nt: TGTGCCAGCAAACAACCAGGGTTCGGGGAGCTGTTTTTT
CDR3aa: CASKQPGFGELFF

abundance: -
v_gene: TRBV19
j_gene: TRBJ2-4
d_gene: -
CDR3nt: TGTGCCAGTAGTAATCAGGGAACCAAAAACATTCAGTACTTC
CDR3aa: CASSNQGTKNIQYF

abundance: once
v_gene: TRBV7-6
j_gene: TRBJ2-7
d_gene: TRBD2
CDR3nt: TGTGCCAGCAGCTTAGTGACTAGCGGGTACGAGCAGTACTTC
CDR3aa: CASSLVTSGYEQYF

abundance: -
v_gene: TRBV7-2
j_gene: TRBJ2-3
d_gene: TRBD2
CDR3nt: TGTGCCAGCAGCTTACGGCAGCCACGCGGGAGGCAGTATTTT
CDR3aa: CASSLRQPRGRQYF

abundance: -
v_gene: TRBV2
j_gene: TRBJ1-1
d_gene: -
CDR3nt: TGTGCCAGCAGAGTCCGGGGGAACACTGAAGCTTTCTTT
CDR3aa: CASRVRGNTEAFF

abundance: -
v_gene: TRBV11-3
j_gene: TRBJ2-1
d_gene: TRBD2
CDR3nt: TGTGCCAGCAGCTCCCGGACTAGCGGGAGGGACAATGAGCAGTTCTTC
CDR3aa: CASSSRTSGRDNEQFF

abundance: once
v_gene: TRBV18
j_gene: TRBJ2-7
d_gene: TRBD2
CDR3nt: TGTGCCAGCTCACCAAGGACTAGCGACTACGAGCAGTACTTC
CDR3aa: CASSPRTSDYEQYF

abundance: -
v_gene: TRBV14
j_gene: TRBJ1-1
d_gene: -
CDR3nt: TGTGCCAGCAGCCAAGTTGGTAGGGTTAACACTGAAGCTTTCTTT
CDR3aa: CASSQVGRVNTEAFF

abundance: few
v_gene: TRBV4-1
j_gene: TRBJ1-4
d_gene: -
CDR3nt: TGCGCCAGCAGCCAAGTTCCTGGACCCTGGGGTGAAAAACTGTTTTTT
CDR3aa: CASSQVPGPWGEKLFF

abundance: -
v_gene: TRBV18
j_gene: TRBJ2-2
d_gene: -
CDR3nt: TGTGCCAGCTCACAGATCAGCGAAAACACCGGGGAGCTGTTTTTT
CDR3aa: CASSQISENTGELFF

abundance: -
v_gene: TRBV4-2
j_gene: TRBJ1-1
d_gene: TRBD1
CDR3nt: TGTGCCAGCAGCCATTCGAGACAGGGAGGAGCTGAAGCTTTCTTT
CDR3aa: CASSHSRQGGAEAFF

abundance: once
v_gene: TRBV7-3
j_gene: TRBJ2-5
d_gene: TRBD1
CDR3nt: TGTGCCAGCAGCTACCAGGGGACAGAAGAGACCCAGTACTTC
CDR3aa: CASSYQGTEETQYF

abundance: -
v_gene: TRBV5-5
j_gene: TRBJ2-5
d_gene: -
CDR3nt: TGTGCCAGCAGCTTTTATAAATCGGAGACCCAGTACTTC
CDR3aa: CASSFYKSETQYF

abundance: -
v_gene: TRBV7-9
j_gene: TRBJ2-1
d_gene: -
CDR3nt: TGTGCCAGCAGCTTAGAACAGGCCAGCAATGAGCAGTTCTTC
CDR3aa: CASSLEQASNEQFF

abundance: -
v_gene: TRBV28
j_gene: TRBJ2-3
d_gene: -
CDR3nt: TGTGCCAGCAGCCCCGGCGGCGCATCAGATACGCAGTATTTT
CDR3aa: CASSPGGASDTQYF

abundance: -
v_gene: TRBV15
j_gene: TRBJ2-3
d_gene: -
CDR3nt: TGTGCCACCAGCAGAGAAAGGCTTATCACAGATACGCAGTATTTT
CDR3aa: CATSRERLITDTQYF

abundance: -
v_gene: TRBV4-3
j_gene: TRBJ1-2
d_gene: -
CDR3nt: TGCGCCAGCAGCCTCCTAGGACAGAACTATGGCTACACCTTC
CDR3aa: CASSLLGQNYGYTF

abundance: -
v_gene: TRBV29-1
j_gene: TRBJ1-1
d_gene: -
CDR3nt: TGCAGCGTCGGGGGACGGGTCACTGAAGCTTTCTTT
CDR3aa: CSVGGRVTEAFF

abundance: -
v_gene: TRBV4-1
j_gene: TRBJ2-4
d_gene: -
CDR3nt: TGCGCCAGCAGCCAAGAGGCTCGAAACATTCAGTACTTC
CDR3aa: CASSQEARNIQYF

abundance: -
v_gene: TRBV5-4
j_gene: TRBJ2-1
d_gene: TRBD2
CDR3nt: TGTGCCAGCAGCTTGATGGGACTAGCGGTTAGCTCCTACAATGAGCAGTTCTTC
CDR3aa: CASSLMGLAVSSYNEQFF